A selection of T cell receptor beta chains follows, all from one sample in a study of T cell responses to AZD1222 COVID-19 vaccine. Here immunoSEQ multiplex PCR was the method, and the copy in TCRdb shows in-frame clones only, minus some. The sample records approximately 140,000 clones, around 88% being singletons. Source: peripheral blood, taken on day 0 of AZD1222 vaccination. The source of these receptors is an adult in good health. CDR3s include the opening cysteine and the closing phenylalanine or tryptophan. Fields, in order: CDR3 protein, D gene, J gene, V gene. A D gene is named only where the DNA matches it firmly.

CASSRGRPNTEAFF	-	TRBJ1-1	TRBV13
CASSFTRAVNTEAFF	-	TRBJ1-1	TRBV6-5
CASSLLDPPTEKLFF	-	TRBJ1-4	TRBV28
CASSPGVTNYGYTF	-	TRBJ1-2	TRBV19
CASSEAGNRAYEQYF	-	TRBJ2-7	TRBV6-1
CASSLVRVAYEQYF	-	TRBJ2-7	TRBV28
CASSLSPSGEAFF	-	TRBJ1-1	TRBV3-1/TRBV3-2
CASSGAGAVPGGYTF	-	TRBJ1-2	TRBV11-2
CSGLGNTEAFF	-	TRBJ1-1	TRBV29-1
CASTINRAGNTIYF	-	TRBJ1-3	TRBV2
CASSEAGRYGYTF	-	TRBJ1-2	TRBV6-2/TRBV6-3
CASSFFTGFGNQPQHF	-	TRBJ1-5	TRBV6-2/TRBV6-3
CASSPGDAGELFF	-	TRBJ2-2	TRBV5-1
CASSYPGGETQYF	TRBD2	TRBJ2-5	TRBV6-5
CASSLGGISNQPQHF	-	TRBJ1-5	TRBV5-1
CASSRRSTNTGELFF	-	TRBJ2-2	TRBV4-2